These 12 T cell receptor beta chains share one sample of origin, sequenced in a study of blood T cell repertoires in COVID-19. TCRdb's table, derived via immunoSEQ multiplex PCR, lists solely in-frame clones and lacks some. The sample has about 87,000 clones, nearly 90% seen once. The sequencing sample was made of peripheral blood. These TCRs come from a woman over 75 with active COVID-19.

DNA for the CDR3: TGTGCCAGCAGTCCCCCCCGGGGGAGGGCTAGCACAGATACGCAGTATTTT. It specifies CASSPPRGRASTDTQYF. V usage is TRBV6-2 or TRBV6-3 and J usage is TRBJ2-3, with 7 positions matching TRBD2. Losses at the gene ends were 5 bases for V and 0 bases for J; bases not matched to a gene: 11. Per the germline V gene, CDR1 is MNHEY and CDR2 is SVGEGT. This CDR3 region has 17 residues.

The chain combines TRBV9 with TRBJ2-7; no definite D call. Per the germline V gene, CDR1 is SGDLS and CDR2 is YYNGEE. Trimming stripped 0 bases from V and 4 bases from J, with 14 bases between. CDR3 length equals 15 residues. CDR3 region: CASSVGSTNQYEQYF. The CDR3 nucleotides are TGTGCCAGCAGCGTAGGTTCGACAAACCAATACGAGCAGTACTTC. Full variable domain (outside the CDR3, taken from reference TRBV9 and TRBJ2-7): DSGVTQTPKHLITATGQRVTLRCSPRSGDLSVYWYQQSLDQGLQFLIQYYNGEERAKGNILERFSAQQFPDLHSELNLSSLELGDSALYFCASSVGSTNQYEQYFGPGTRLTVT.

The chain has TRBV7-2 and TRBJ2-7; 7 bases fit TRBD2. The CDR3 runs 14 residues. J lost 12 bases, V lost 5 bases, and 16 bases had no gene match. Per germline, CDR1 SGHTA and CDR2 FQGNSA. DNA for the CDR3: TGTGCCAGCAGCATTAATGGGGGGGGTTCCGCCTGGTACTTC. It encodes CASSINGGGSAWYF.

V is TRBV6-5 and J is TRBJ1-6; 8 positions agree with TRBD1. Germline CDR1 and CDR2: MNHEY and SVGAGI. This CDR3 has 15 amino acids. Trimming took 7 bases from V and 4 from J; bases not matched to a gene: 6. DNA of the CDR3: TGTGCCAGCACCCAAGACAGGGGTTATAATTCACCCCTCCACTTT. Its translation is CASTQDRGYNSPLHF.

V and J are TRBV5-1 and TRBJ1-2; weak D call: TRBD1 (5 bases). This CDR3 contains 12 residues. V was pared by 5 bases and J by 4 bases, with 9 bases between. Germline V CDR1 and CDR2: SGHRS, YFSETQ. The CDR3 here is CASSTGLYGYTF. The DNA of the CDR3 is TGCGCCAGCAGTACAGGCCTCTATGGCTACACCTTC.

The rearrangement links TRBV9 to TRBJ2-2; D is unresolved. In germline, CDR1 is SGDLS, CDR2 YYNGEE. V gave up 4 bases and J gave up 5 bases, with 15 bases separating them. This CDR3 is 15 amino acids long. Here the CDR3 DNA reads TGTGCCAGCAGCCCCCGCCCTCAGACTACCGGGGAGCTGTTTTTT. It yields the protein CASSPRPQTTGELFF.

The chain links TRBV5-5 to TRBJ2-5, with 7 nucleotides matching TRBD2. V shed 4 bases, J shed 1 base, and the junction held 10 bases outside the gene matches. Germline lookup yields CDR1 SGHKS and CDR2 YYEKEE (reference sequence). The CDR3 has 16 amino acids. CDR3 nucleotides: TGTGCCAGCAGCCACTCACCGGGGGAGGGCCAAGAGACCCAGTACTTC. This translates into CASSHSPGEGQETQYF.

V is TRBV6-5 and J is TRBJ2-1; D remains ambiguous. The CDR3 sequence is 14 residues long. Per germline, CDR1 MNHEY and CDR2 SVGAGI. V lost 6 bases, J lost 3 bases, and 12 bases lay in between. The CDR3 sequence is CASSRGDRYNEQFF. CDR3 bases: TGTGCCAGCAGCCGCGGCGACCGCTACAATGAGCAGTTCTTC.

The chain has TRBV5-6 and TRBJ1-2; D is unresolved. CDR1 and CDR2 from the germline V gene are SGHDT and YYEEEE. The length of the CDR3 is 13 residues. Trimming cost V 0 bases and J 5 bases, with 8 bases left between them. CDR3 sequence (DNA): TGTGCCAGCAGCTTGGACAGACCTTATGGCTACACCTTC. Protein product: CASSLDRPYGYTF.

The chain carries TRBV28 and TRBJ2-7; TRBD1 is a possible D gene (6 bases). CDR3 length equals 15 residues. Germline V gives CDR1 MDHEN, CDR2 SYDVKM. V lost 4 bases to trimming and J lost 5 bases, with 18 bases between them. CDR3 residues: CASSSRGTSYHEQYF. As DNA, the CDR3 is TGTGCCAGCAGTTCCCGAGGGACATCATACCACGAGCAGTACTTC.

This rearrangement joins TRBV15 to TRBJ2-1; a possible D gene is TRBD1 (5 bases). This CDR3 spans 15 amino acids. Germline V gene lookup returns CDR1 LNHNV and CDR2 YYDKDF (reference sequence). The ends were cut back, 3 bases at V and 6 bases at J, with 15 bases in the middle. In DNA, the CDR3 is TGTGCCACCAGCAGCCTGGCAGGGCCTCTCAATGAGCAGTTCTTC. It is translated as CATSSLAGPLNEQFF.

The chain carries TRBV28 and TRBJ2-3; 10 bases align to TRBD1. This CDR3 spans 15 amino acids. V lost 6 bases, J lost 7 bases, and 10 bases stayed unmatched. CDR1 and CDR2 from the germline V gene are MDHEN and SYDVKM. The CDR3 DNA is TGTGCCAGCAGCCTCGGGGGGGACAGGGGAAATACGCAGTATTTT. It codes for CASSLGGDRGNTQYF.